These T cell receptor beta chains were read from a single sample in a study of OX40 agonist ivuxolimab in advanced cancers. Generated by immunoSEQ multiplex PCR, the TCRdb table keeps only in-frame clones and is missing some. The table has 59,000 or so clones, about 80% seen once. The specimen was CD4+ or CD8+ T cells sorted from blood, collected in a trial of the OX40 agonist ivuxolimab. These receptors originate from an adult with an advanced solid tumor such as melanoma, head and neck, liver or kidney cancer. CDR3s include the opening cysteine and the closing phenylalanine or tryptophan. The D gene is left open where the match is weak. A row's size may be missing; if present it is once, few, many or a size class.

j_gene	abundance	v_gene	d_gene	CDR3aa	CDR3nt
TRBJ1-2	once	TRBV7-8	TRBD1	CASSLARGRAPRYTF	TGTGCCAGCAGCTTAGCCAGGGGGCGCGCGCCGCGCTACACCTTC
TRBJ2-2	NA	TRBV19	NA	CASKEGRITGELFF	TGTGCCAGTAAGGAGGGGCGTATCACCGGGGAGCTGTTTTTT
TRBJ1-2	once	TRBV7-2	NA	CASSDRNFKRWGYTF	TGTGCCAGCAGCGACCGGAACTTCAAGCGCTGGGGCTACACCTTC
TRBJ2-1	once	TRBV6-4	TRBD2	CASSALAGGHNEQFF	TGTGCCAGCAGCGCACTAGCGGGGGGTCACAATGAGCAGTTCTTC
TRBJ2-7	NA	TRBV4-3	NA	CASSQEAQGDEQYF	TGCGCCAGCAGCCAAGAAGCGCAGGGTGACGAGCAGTACTTC
TRBJ1-1	NA	TRBV7-8	TRBD1	CASSRDRGGDAFF	TGTGCCAGCAGTCGAGACAGGGGTGGTGATGCTTTCTTT
TRBJ2-1	NA	TRBV9	TRBD2	CASSDRTSFGGEQFF	TGTGCCAGCAGCGACCGGACTAGTTTTGGAGGTGAGCAGTTCTTC
TRBJ2-1	few	TRBV7-3	NA	CASSLTLALDEQFF	TGTGCCAGCAGCTTAACGTTAGCGTTGGATGAGCAGTTCTTC
TRBJ1-1	few	TRBV6-1	NA	CASSQGTAFF	TGTGCCAGCAGCCAGGGGACAGCTTTCTTT
TRBJ1-6	NA	TRBV18	NA	CASSPSGVEVYNSPLHF	TGTGCCAGCTCACCTTCCGGTGTGGAGGTCTATAATTCACCCCTCCACTTT
TRBJ1-1	NA	TRBV5-4	TRBD1	CASSLEQGVAKAFF	TGTGCCAGCAGCTTGGAACAGGGGGTCGCTAAAGCTTTCTTT
TRBJ1-4	NA	TRBV7-2	NA	CASSLGPSGVNEKLFF	TGTGCCAGCAGCTTAGGGCCCTCAGGGGTTAATGAAAAACTGTTTTTT
TRBJ2-3	NA	TRBV10-1	TRBD2	CASSVGLAGSTDTQYF	TGCGCCAGCAGTGTTGGCCTAGCGGGCTCCACAGATACGCAGTATTTT
TRBJ1-2	once	TRBV11-2	NA	CASSPGTGGYGYTF	TGTGCCAGCAGCCCCGGGACGGGGGGCTATGGCTACACCTTC
TRBJ1-2	NA	TRBV9	NA	CASSGRGHGYTF	TGTGCCAGCAGCGGCCGTGGGCATGGCTACACCTTC
TRBJ1-4	NA	TRBV28	NA	CASTLLQGGEKLFF	TGTGCCAGCACCCTTCTACAGGGAGGGGAAAAACTGTTTTTT
TRBJ1-2	NA	TRBV5-8	NA	CASSPEVLNYGYTF	TGTGCCAGCAGCCCGGAGGTCCTTAACTATGGCTACACCTTC
TRBJ1-2	NA	TRBV9	TRBD1	CASSAGQGALGYGYTF	TGTGCCAGCAGCGCGGGACAGGGGGCGCTTGGCTATGGCTACACCTTC
TRBJ2-3	medium-sized	TRBV28	TRBD2	CASCSLADYTDTQYF	TGTGCCAGCTGCTCACTAGCGGACTACACAGATACGCAGTATTTT
TRBJ1-1	NA	TRBV19	NA	CASSIRQTTEAFF	TGTGCCAGTAGTATAAGACAGACCACTGAAGCTTTCTTT
TRBJ2-7	NA	TRBV19	TRBD2	CASSRGGGTYEQYF	TGTGCCAGTAGTAGGGGCGGGGGAACCTACGAGCAGTACTTC
TRBJ2-3	few	TRBV15	NA	CATSRDISGLTDTQYF	TGTGCCACCAGCAGAGATATCTCAGGGTTGACAGATACGCAGTATTTT
TRBJ2-5	NA	TRBV18	TRBD2	CTSSLGAGGQETQYF	TGTACCAGCTCACTTGGAGCGGGGGGTCAAGAGACCCAGTACTTC